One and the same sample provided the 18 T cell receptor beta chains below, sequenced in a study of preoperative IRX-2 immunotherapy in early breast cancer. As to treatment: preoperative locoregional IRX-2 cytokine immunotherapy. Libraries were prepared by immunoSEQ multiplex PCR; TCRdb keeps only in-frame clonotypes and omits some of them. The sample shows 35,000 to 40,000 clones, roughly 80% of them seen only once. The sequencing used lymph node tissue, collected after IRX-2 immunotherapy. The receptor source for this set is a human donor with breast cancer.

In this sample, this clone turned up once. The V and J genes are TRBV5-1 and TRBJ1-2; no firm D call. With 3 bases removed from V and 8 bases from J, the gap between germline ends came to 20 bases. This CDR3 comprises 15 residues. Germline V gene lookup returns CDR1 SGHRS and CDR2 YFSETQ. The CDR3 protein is CASSSMPNKIGGYTF. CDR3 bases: TGCGCCAGCAGCTCGATGCCGAACAAGATAGGCGGCTACACCTTC. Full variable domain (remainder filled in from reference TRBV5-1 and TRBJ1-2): KAGVTQTPRYLIKTRGQQVTLSCSPISGHRSVSWYQQTPGQGLQFLFEYFSETQRNKGNFPGRFSGRQFSNSRSEMNVSTLELGDSALYLCASSSMPNKIGGYTFGSGTRLTVV.

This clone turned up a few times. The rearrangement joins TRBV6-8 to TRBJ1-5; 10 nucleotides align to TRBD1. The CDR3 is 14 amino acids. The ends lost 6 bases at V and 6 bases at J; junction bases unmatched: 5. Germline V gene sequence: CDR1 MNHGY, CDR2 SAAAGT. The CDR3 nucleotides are TGTGCCAGCAGCCCGGGACAGGGGTTTCAGCCCCAGCATTTT. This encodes CASSPGQGFQPQHF.

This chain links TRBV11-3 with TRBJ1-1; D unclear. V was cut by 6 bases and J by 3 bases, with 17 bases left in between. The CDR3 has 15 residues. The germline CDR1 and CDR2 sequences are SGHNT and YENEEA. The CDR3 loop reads CASSHGPPKDTEAFF. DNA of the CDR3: TGTGCCAGCAGTCACGGGCCCCCAAAGGACACTGAAGCTTTCTTT.

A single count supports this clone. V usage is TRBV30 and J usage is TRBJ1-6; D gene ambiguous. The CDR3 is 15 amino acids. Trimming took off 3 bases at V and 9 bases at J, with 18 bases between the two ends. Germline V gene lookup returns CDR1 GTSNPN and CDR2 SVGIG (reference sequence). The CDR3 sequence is CAWRRNRELSSPLHF. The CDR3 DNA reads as TGTGCCTGGAGAAGAAACAGAGAGTTGAGTTCACCCCTCCACTTT.

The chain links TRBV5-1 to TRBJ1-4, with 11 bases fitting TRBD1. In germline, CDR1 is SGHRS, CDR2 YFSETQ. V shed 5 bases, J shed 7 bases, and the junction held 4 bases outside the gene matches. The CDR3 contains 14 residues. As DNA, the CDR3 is TGCGCCAGCAGGACCGGGACAGGGGGTGAAAAACTGTTTTTT. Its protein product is CASRTGTGGEKLFF.

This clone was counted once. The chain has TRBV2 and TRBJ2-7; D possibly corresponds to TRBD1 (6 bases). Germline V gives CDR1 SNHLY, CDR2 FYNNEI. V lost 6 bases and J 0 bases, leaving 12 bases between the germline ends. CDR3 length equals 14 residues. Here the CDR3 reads CASRKQGNSYEQYF. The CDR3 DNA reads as TGTGCCAGCAGGAAGCAGGGGAACTCCTACGAGCAGTACTTC. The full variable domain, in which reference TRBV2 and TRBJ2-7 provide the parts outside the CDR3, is EPEVTQTPSHQVTQMGQEVILRCVPISNHLYFYWYRQILGQKVEFLVSFYNNEISEKSEIFDDQFSVERPDGSNFTLKIRSTKLEDSAMYFCASRKQGNSYEQYFGPGTRLTVT.

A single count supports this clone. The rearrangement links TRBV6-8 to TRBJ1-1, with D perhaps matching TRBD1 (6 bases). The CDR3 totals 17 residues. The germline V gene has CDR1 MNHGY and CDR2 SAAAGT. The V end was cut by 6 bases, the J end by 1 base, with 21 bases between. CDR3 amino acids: CASSHWRGPSGNTEAFF. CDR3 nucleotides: TGTGCCAGCAGCCATTGGCGGGGGCCCTCTGGGAACACTGAAGCTTTCTTT.

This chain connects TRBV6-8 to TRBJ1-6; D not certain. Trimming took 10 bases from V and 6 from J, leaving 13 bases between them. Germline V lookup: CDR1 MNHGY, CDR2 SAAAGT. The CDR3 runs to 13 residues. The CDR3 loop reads CAIQRESNSPLHF. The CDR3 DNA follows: TGTGCCATCCAACGGGAGTCTAATTCACCCCTCCACTTT.

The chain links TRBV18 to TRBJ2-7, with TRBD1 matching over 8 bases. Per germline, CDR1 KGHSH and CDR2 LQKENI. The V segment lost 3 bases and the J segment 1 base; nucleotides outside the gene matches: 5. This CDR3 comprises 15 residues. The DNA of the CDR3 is TGTGCCAGCTCACCCCCGGACAGGGAATCCTACGAGCAGTACTTC. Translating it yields CASSPPDRESYEQYF.

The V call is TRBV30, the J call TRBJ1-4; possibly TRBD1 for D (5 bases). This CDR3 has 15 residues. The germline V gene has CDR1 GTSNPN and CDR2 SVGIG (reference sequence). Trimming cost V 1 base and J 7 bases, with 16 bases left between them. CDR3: CAWSAHVGVGEKLFF. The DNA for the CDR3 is TGTGCCTGGAGTGCCCACGTAGGGGTGGGTGAAAAACTGTTTTTT.

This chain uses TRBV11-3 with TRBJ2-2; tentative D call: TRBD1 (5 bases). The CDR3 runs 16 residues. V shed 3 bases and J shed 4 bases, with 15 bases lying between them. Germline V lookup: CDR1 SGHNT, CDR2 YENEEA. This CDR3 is CASSLATQGFTGELFF. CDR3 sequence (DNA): TGTGCCAGCAGCTTGGCCACTCAGGGATTCACCGGGGAGCTGTTTTTT.

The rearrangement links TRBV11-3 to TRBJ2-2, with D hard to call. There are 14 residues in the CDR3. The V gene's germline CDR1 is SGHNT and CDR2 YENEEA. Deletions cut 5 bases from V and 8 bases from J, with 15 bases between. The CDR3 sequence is CASSHIGLSGELFF. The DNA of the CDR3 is TGTGCCAGCAGCCACATCGGCTTATCGGGGGAGCTGTTTTTT.

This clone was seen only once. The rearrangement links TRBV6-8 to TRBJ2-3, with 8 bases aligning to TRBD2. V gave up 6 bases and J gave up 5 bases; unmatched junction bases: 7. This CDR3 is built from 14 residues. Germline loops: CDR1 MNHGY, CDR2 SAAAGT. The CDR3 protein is CASSLAGLEDTQYF. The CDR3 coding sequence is TGTGCCAGCAGCTTAGCGGGGCTTGAAGATACGCAGTATTTT.

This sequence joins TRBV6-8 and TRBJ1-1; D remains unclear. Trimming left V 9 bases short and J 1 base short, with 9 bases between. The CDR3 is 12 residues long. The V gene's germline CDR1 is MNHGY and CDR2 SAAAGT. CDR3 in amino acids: CASRKGNTEAFF. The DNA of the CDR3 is TGTGCCAGTAGAAAGGGGAACACTGAAGCTTTCTTT.

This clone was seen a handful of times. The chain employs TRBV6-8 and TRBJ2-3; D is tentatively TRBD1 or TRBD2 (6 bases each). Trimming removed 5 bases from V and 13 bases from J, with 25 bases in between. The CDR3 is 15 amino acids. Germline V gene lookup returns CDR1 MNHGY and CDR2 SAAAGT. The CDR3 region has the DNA TGTGCCAGCAGTGACCCAATTGCGATCGGAGGGGGAGAGTATTTT. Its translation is CASSDPIAIGGGEYF.

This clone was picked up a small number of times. CDR3 amino acids: CASSTQTGLAYEQYF. In DNA form, the CDR3 reads TGTGCCAGTAGTACACAGACAGGGTTGGCCTACGAGCAGTACTTC. This chain links TRBV19 with TRBJ2-7; 7 bases are a match to TRBD1. CDR3 length: 15 amino acids. CDR1 is LNHDA, CDR2 SQIVND, per germline (reference sequence). Trimming removed 4 bases from V and 2 bases from J; junction bases left unmatched: 8.

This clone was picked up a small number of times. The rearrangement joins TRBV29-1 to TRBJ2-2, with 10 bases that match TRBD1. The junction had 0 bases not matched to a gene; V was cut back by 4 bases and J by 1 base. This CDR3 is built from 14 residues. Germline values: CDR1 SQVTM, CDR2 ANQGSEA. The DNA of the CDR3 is TGCAGCGTTGGGACAGGGGGGAACACCGGGGAGCTGTTTTTT. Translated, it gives CSVGTGGNTGELFF.

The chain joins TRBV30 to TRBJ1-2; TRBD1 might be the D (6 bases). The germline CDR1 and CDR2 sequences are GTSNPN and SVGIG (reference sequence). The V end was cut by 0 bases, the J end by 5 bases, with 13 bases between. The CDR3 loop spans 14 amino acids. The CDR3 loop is CAWSVSPQGYGYTF. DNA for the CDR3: TGTGCCTGGAGTGTATCCCCCCAGGGGTATGGCTACACCTTC. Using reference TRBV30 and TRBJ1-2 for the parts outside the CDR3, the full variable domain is SQTIHQWPATLVQPVGSPLSLECTVEGTSNPNLYWYRQAAGRGLQLLFYSVGIGQISSEVPQNLSASRPQDRQFILSSKKLLLSDSGFYLCAWSVSPQGYGYTFGSGTRLTVV.